The 12 T cell receptor beta chains below were found in one sample sequenced in a study of blood T cell repertoires in COVID-19. Libraries were prepared by immunoSEQ multiplex PCR; TCRdb keeps only in-frame clonotypes and omits some of them. The data show about 110,000 clones, with 70% to 75% seen just once and less than 1% held by the top ten. Specimen: peripheral blood. These receptors all stem from a human donor with acute or convalescent COVID-19. The donor label of this sample is uncertain.

This sequence joins TRBV5-4 and TRBJ2-5, with 8 bases lining up with TRBD1. V trimming: 4 bases; J trimming: 3 bases; junction bases outside the gene matches: 2. This CDR3 region has 13 residues. Germline V gene data show CDR1 as SGHNT and CDR2 as YYREEE (reference sequence). The CDR3: CASSEDREETQYF. CDR3 sequence (DNA): TGTGCCAGCAGCGAGGACAGGGAAGAGACCCAGTACTTC.

This clone was detected many times. V and J are TRBV19 and TRBJ1-5; 7 nucleotides align to TRBD1. J lost 3 bases, V lost 1 base, and 12 bases had no gene match. The V gene's germline CDR1 is LNHDA and CDR2 SQIVND (reference sequence). The CDR3 covers 18 residues. CDR3 sequence (DNA): TGTGCCAGTAGTATAGGATCGGGCGGGGACAGCTTCAATCAGCCCCAGCATTTT. Amino acids: CASSIGSGGDSFNQPQHF.

The rearrangement joins TRBV5-1 to TRBJ1-5; D is perhaps TRBD1 (5 bases). Germline V gene sequence: CDR1 SGHRS, CDR2 YFSETQ. The germline V and J ends were trimmed by 0 bases and 7 bases, with 11 bases remaining between them. The CDR3 is made up of 14 amino acids. The CDR3 region is CASSLGQGEQPQHF. The CDR3 DNA sequence: TGCGCCAGCAGCTTGGGCCAGGGTGAGCAGCCCCAGCATTTT.

The V and J genes are TRBV6-5 and TRBJ1-6, with D uncertain. CDR3 length equals 15 residues. Looked up from germline, CDR1 is MNHEY and CDR2 is SVGAGI. V shed 8 bases and J shed 0 bases, with 11 bases lying between them. CDR3 nucleotides: TGTGCCAGCGGCCCCTGGAGCTCCTATAATTCACCCCTCCACTTT. Its translation: CASGPWSSYNSPLHF.

The gene calls are TRBV11-3 and TRBJ2-2; 11 nucleotides align to TRBD1. J was trimmed by 7 bases and V by 5 bases; bases with no gene match: 6. CDR1 SGHNT and CDR2 YENEEA come from the germline V gene. The CDR3 is made up of 15 amino acids. CDR3 bases: TGTGCCAGCAGCCCGGACAGGGGGCTGGGCGGGGAGCTGTTTTTT. This translates into CASSPDRGLGGELFF.

This chain joins TRBV18 and TRBJ1-2; a weak D match, TRBD1 (5 bases). The CDR3 is 15 amino acids. Germline CDR1 is KGHSH and CDR2 is LQKENI. The germline V and J ends were trimmed by 3 bases and 4 bases, with 15 bases remaining between them. The CDR3 loop is CASSPPGTNTYGYTF. The CDR3 nucleotides read TGTGCCAGCTCACCTCCAGGGACTAATACCTATGGCTACACCTTC.

This clone was recorded only once. The V and J genes are TRBV29-1 and TRBJ2-7; TRBD1 agrees at 11 bases. The trim removed 6 bases at V and 7 bases at J, leaving 11 bases unmatched. Germline V gene sequence: CDR1 SQVTM, CDR2 ANQGSEA. This CDR3 has 14 residues. CDR3 DNA: TGCAGCGTGATCGGACAGGGGGCTCTAGGGGAGCAGTACTTC. It codes for CSVIGQGALGEQYF.

The genes are TRBV11-2 and TRBJ1-4, with TRBD1 matching over 9 bases. Germline V gene data show CDR1 as SGHAT and CDR2 as FQNNGV. J gave up 5 bases and V 2 bases, and 3 bases lay outside the gene matches. The CDR3 is 15 residues long. The CDR3 nucleotides are TGTGCCAGCAGCTTACGCGGGACAGGGAATGAAAAACTGTTTTTT. Protein: CASSLRGTGNEKLFF.

Notes on this clone: One end of the junction varies from germline; a read error may be responsible. V is TRBV11-3 and J is TRBJ2-1; 9 nucleotides line up with TRBD2. This CDR3 is built from 15 residues. The V gene's germline CDR1 is SGHNT and CDR2 YENEEA. The DNA for the CDR3 is TGTGCCAGCAGCCCCGAAGGGACTAGCTACGATGAGCAGTTCTTC. It is translated as CASSPEGTSYDEQFF.

The rearrangement links TRBV4-1 to TRBJ1-2; the match to TRBD1 covers 7 bases. CDR3 length: 14 amino acids. CDR1 and CDR2 from the germline V gene are MGHRA and YSYEKL. Trimming at V came to 0 bases and at J to 7 bases, leaving 5 bases not matched to a gene. The CDR3 protein is CASSQDRGSFGYTF. CDR3 sequence (DNA): TGCGCCAGCAGCCAAGACAGGGGGTCCTTTGGCTACACCTTC.

CDR3 sequence: CASSQEPFTGSYGYTF. The CDR3 DNA reads TGTGCCAGCAGCCAAGAACCCTTTACAGGGAGCTATGGCTACACCTTC. The rearrangement links TRBV4-2 to TRBJ1-2; D perhaps matches TRBD1 (6 bases). This CDR3 comprises 16 residues. Germline V gene sequence: CDR1 LGHNA, CDR2 YNFKEQ. V was trimmed by 0 bases and J by 4 bases, leaving 15 bases between them.

V gene TRBV30 combines with J gene TRBJ1-3; D unresolved. The V and J ends lost 3 bases and 0 bases respectively, with 9 bases between them. CDR3 length: 14 amino acids. The germline CDR1 and CDR2 sequences are GTSNPN and SVGIG (reference sequence). The chain's CDR3 is CAWSPKFSGNTIYF. CDR3 coding DNA: TGTGCCTGGAGCCCTAAGTTCTCTGGAAACACCATATATTTT.